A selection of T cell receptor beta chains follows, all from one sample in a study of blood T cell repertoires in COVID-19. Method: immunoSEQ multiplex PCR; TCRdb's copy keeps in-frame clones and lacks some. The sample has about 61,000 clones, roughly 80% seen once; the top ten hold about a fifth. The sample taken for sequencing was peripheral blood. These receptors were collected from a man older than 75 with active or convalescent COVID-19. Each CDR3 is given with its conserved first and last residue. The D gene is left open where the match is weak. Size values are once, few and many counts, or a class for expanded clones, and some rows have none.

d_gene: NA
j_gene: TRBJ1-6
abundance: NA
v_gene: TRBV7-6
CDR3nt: TGTGCCAGCAGCTTACGCGTCGGGAATTCACCCCTCCACTTT
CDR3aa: CASSLRVGNSPLHF

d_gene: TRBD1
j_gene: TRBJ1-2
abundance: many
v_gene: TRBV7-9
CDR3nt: TGTGCCAGCAGCTTAGGGGACAGGGTGAAGGATGGCTACACCTTC
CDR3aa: CASSLGDRVKDGYTF

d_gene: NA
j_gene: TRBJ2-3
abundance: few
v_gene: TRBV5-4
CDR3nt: TGTGCCAGCAGCTTGGCCAGGGGTAGCACAGATACGCAGTATTTT
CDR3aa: CASSLARGSTDTQYF

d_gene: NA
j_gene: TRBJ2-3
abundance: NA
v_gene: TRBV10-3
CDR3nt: TGTGCCATAAGGACTAGCACAGATACGCAGTATTTT
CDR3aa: CAIRTSTDTQYF

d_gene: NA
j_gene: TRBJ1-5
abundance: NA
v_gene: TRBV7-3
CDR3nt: TGTGCCAGCAGCTTAGAACACGGGGGGCCCCAGCATTTT
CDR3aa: CASSLEHGGPQHF

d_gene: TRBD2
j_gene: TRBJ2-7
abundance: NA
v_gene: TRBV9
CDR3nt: TGTGCCAGCAGCGTGTCAGCGGGGGGGGCAGCTCTCGGAAACGAGCAGTACTTC
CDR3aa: CASSVSAGGAALGNEQYF

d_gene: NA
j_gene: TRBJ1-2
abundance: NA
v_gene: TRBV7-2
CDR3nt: TGTGCCAGCAGCCCCGGGTCTTACTCTTATGGCTACACCTTC
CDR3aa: CASSPGSYSYGYTF

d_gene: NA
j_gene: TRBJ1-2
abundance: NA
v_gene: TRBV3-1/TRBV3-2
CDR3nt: TGTGCCAGCAGCCTCATCGGACAGCACTATGGCTACACCTTC
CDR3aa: CASSLIGQHYGYTF

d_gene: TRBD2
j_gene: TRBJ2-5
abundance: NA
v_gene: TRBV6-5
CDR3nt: TGTGCCAGCAGTCCGGGGGGGGGAGAGACCCAGTACTTC
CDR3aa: CASSPGGGETQYF

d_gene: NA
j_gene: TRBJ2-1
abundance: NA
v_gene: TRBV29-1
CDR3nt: TGCAGCGTTGCCGAGACACATACGTCCGGTGAGCAGTTCTTC
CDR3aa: CSVAETHTSGEQFF

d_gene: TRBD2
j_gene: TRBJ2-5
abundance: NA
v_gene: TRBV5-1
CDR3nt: TGCGCCAGCACGAGCGGGGGGGCCGTGAATGGAGAGACCCAGTACTTC
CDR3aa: CASTSGGAVNGETQYF

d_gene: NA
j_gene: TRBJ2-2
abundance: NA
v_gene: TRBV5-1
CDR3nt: TGCGCCAGCACGGAGCAGGGTTGGACCGGGGAGCTGTTTTTT
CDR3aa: CASTEQGWTGELFF

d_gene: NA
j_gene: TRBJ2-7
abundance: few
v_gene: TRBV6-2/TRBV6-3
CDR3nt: TGTGCCAGCAGTTACAGGGAAGGGGGCTCCTACGAGCAGTACTTC
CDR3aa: CASSYREGGSYEQYF

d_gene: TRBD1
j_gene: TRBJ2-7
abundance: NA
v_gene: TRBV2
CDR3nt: TGTGCCATTTTTCGGGACAGGAGCTCCTACGAGCAGTACTTC
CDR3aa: CAIFRDRSSYEQYF